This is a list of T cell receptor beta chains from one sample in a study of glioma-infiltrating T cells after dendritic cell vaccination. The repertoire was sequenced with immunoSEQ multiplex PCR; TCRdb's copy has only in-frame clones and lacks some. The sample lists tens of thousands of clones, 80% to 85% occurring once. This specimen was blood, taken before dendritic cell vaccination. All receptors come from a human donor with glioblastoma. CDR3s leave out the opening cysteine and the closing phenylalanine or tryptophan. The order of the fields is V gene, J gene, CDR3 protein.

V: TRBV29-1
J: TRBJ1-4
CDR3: SVVDSGSDEKLF

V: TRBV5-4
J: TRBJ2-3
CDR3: ASRRQGSAADTQY

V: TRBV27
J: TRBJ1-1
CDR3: ASSFVRERGNTEAF

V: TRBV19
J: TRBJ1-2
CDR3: ASSRDRNYGYT

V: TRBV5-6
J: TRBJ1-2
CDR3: ASSFADYGYT

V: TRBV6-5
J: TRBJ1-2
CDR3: ASSYSQGQWGYT

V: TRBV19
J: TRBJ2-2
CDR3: ASSKGLAENTGELF

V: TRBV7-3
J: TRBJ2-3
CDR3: ASSQKTSSPDTQY

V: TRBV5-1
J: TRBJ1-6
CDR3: ASSRTGDNSPLH

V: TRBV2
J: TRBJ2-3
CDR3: ASTPGVSTDTQY

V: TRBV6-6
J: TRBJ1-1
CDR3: ASSSTHPADTEAF

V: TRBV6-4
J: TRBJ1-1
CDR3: ASSDSSRGTEAF

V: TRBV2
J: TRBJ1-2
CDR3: ASSVDSYGYT

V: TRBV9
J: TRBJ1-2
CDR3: ASRKGTGGVANYGYT

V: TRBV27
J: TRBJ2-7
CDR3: ASSYGQGKYEQY

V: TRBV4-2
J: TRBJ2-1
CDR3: ASSAAEGAPYNEQF

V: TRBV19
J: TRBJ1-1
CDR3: ASTTGLTEAF

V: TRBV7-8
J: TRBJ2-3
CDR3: ASSPGQGSDTQY

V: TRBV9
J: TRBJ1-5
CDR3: ASSADSSNQPQH

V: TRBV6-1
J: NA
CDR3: ASSEAPGVYEQY

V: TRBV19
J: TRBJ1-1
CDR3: ASSATGTSEAF

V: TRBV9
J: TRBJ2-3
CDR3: ASSVGASGEPDTQY

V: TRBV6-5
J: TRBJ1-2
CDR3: ASSYYGRERGGYT

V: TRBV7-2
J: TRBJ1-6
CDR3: ASSLGPRFN

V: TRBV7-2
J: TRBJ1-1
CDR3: ASSLRTGSGTEAF

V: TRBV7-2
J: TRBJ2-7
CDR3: ASSLPRTGEGLEQY

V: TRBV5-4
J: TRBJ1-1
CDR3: ASSAGHVNTEAF

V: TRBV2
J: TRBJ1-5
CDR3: ASSGMGTGLSAQH

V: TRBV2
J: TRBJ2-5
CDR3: ASGGADQETQY

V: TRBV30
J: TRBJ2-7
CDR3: AWRRGQDSYEQY

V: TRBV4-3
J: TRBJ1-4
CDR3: ASSQALQGKGEKLF

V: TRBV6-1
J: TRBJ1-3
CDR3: ASSKDRVGNTIY

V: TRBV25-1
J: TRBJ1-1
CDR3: ASSGTGWEAF

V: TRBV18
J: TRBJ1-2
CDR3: ASSPTGGDYGYT

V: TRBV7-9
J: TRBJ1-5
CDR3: ASSQNSNQPQH

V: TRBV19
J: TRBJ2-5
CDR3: ASGDNGKQETQY

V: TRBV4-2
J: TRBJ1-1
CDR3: ASSQDTGSEAF

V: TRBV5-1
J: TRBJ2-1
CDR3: ASSLEGRGGIYEQF

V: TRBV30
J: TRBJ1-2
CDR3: AWSIRGAYGYT

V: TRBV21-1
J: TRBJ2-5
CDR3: ASSFPVAGGHKTQY

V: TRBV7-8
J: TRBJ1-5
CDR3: ASSSQENSNQPQH

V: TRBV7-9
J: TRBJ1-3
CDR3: ASTPPGGANTIY

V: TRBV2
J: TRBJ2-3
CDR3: ASSELVAGGTDTQY

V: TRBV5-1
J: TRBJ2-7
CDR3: ASSLGPILDEQY

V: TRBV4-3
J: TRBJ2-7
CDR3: ASSLSQGDRSYEQY

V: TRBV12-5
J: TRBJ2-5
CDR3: ASGRDIALEETQY

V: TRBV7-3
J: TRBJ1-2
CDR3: ASSLSGGSSEGYT

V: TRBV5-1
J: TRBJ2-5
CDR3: ASSQGLEYQETQY

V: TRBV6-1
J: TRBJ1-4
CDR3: ASSESRAAANEKLF

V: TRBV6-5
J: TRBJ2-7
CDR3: ASSYSIRGSYEQY

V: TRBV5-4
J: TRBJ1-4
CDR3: ASSLQGAGTNEKLF

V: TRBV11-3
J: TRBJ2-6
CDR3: ASSPLTGPSANVLT

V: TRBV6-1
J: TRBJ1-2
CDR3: ASSEDRGQLDGYT

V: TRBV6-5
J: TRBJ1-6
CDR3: ASRTGGSYNSPLH

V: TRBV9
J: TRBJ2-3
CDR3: ASSVGVRRGSTDTQY